This TCR beta chain stems from a study of CD8 T cells in ankylosing spondylitis. General study points: A motif of under ten highly homologous TCR beta variants was seen as apparently characteristic of ankylosing spondylitis blood.

Remarks on this clonotype: The target antigen is unknown.

Germline CDR1 is MNHEY and CDR2 is SVGEGT. V was pared by 0 bases and J by 1 base, with 10 bases between. This CDR3 spans 15 amino acids. Quantitative barcoded 5'-RACE was used to prepare TCR beta libraries. TCRdb redid the calling of the 5' RACE reads with MiXCR, one entry per CDR3 protein. The table lists about 840,000 distinct CDR3 sequences, 12% of them singletons. The V and J genes are TRBV6-2 or TRBV6-3 and TRBJ2-7, with a weak D call TRBD2 (6 bases). Sequencing used blood, either unsorted or a sorted T cell fraction (not recorded which). The receptor was derived from a male donor with ankylosing spondylitis. CDR3 bases: TGTGCCAGCAGTTACTCGATAGCGGTTTCCTACGAGCAGTACTTC. It codes for CASSYSIAVSYEQYF.